This T cell receptor (beta chain) is from a study of identical twins. The CDR3 covers 12 residues. The V end lost 9 bases, the J end lost 7 bases, and 16 bases lay between the germline ends. This clonotype has a handful of counts. Its antigen remains unknown. TCRdb reprocessed the 5' RACE reads with MiXCR, giving one entry per CDR3 protein. The sample records under 800,000 distinct CDR3 sequences, less than 25% being singletons. Study results and limitations: In drawing conclusions, the study used cross-sectional statistical analysis and did not follow the same donors.

These same records also appear under a second study, on T cells expressing NK-cell markers.

This receptor was obtained from a young woman in good health. V and J are TRBV23-1 and TRBJ2-7; the D gene is possibly TRBD1 (5 bases). TRBV23-1 is labeled an ORF, and its function is uncertain. Specimen: PBMCs. DNA for the CDR3: TGCGCCAGGACAGTACCCTTGGGGGAGCAGTACTTC. Translated: CARTVPLGEQYF.